The text below deals with one T cell receptor beta chain. Its antigen is unknown. CDR1 is SNHLY and CDR2 is FYNNEI in the germline V gene. The CDR3 totals 15 residues. Trimming shortened V by 3 bases and J by 1 base, and 11 bases separated the two germline ends. The record originates from a study of OX40 agonist ivuxolimab in advanced cancers. For the study at large: Under the entry rules, prior anti-PD-1, anti-PD-L1 or anti-CTLA-4 therapy was allowed, and 35% to 40% had some. Whole-study results and caveats: The study found that CD8+ T cells averaged more expanded clones than CD4+.

Profiling relied on immunoSEQ multiplex PCR, and the TCRdb table lists in-frame clones only, not all of them. The table shows approximately 43,000 clones, with approximately 90% occurring only once. Sequenced material: CD4+ or CD8+ T cells sorted from blood, taken in a trial of the OX40 agonist ivuxolimab. This chain joins TRBV2 and TRBJ2-3; D is ambiguous. This receptor was taken from an adult with an advanced solid tumor such as melanoma, head and neck, liver or kidney cancer. The CDR3 loop reads CASSDGGTRTDTQYF. In DNA, the CDR3 is TGTGCCAGCAGTGATGGTGGAACACGCACAGATACGCAGTATTTT.